This T cell receptor (beta chain) stems from a study of control samples from healthy donors and cancer patients. Sequenced by immunoSEQ multiplex PCR; TCRdb stores in-frame clones only, minus some. The profile shows roughly 150,000 clones, over 85% of them singletons. Trimming removed 0 bases at V and 11 bases at J, with 10 bases between. Germline values: CDR1 MDHEN, CDR2 SYDVKM. The CDR3 sequence is 13 residues long. Material: blood. The J gene is TRBJ1-4, the V gene TRBV28, with D possibly matching TRBD1 (5 bases). The source of this sequence is a man aged 50 or older in good health. The CDR3 region is CASSLWGRAKLFF. Here the CDR3 DNA reads TGTGCCAGCAGTTTATGGGGCAGGGCCAAACTGTTTTTT. The variable domain in full, with the rest retrieved from reference TRBV28 and TRBJ1-4, is DVKVTQSSRYLVKRTGEKVFLECVQDMDHENMFWYRQDPGLGLRLIYFSYDVKMKEKGDIPEGYSVSREKKERFSLILESASTNQTSMYLCASSLWGRAKLFFGSGTQLSVL.